This entry lists 28 T cell receptor beta chains sequenced from one sample in a study of blood T cell repertoires in COVID-19. Clones were read by immunoSEQ multiplex PCR, and TCRdb kept only the in-frame ones, dropping some. The sample shows fewer than 350,000 clones, 85% to 90% of them seen only once. Sequencing used PBMCs or T cells enriched from blood (not recorded which). The receptors originated from a woman younger than 45 with acute COVID-19.

The chain is built from TRBV27 and TRBJ2-6; no reliable D call. Trimming left V 4 bases short and J 0 bases short, with 19 bases between. CDR1 MNHEY and CDR2 SMNVEV come from the germline V gene (reference sequence). CDR3 size: 19 residues. CDR3 protein: CASSSHRSDSPSGANVLTF. The CDR3, as DNA: TGTGCCAGCAGTTCTCATAGGTCAGACTCACCCTCTGGGGCCAACGTCCTGACTTTC.

The chain combines TRBV12-5 with TRBJ2-1; a weak D match, TRBD1 (7 bases). Germline CDR1 LGHNT, CDR2 FRNRAP. The V and J ends lost 9 bases and 4 bases respectively, with 25 bases between them. This CDR3 has 17 residues. The CDR3 loop reads CARNGTAGRPIYNEQFF. The CDR3 DNA sequence: TGTGCTAGGAACGGGACAGCGGGTCGCCCAATTTACAATGAGCAGTTCTTC.

The rearrangement uses TRBV27 and TRBJ1-2, with a weak D call TRBD1 (5 bases). The germline V and J ends were trimmed by 3 bases and 4 bases, with 18 bases remaining between them. The CDR3 is made up of 16 amino acids. Germline loops: CDR1 MNHEY, CDR2 SMNVEV (reference sequence). The CDR3 loop is CASSFLAGQFFYGYTF. The DNA of the CDR3 is TGTGCCAGCAGTTTTTTAGCAGGGCAATTCTTCTATGGCTACACCTTC.

In DNA, the CDR3 is TGTGCCAGTAGCCGCTCCTCACAGGGGCTCCCCTACGAGCAGTACTTC. Its translation is CASSRSSQGLPYEQYF. V is TRBV19 and J is TRBJ2-7; 7 bases match TRBD1. Germline trimming cut 6 bases from V and 2 bases from J; bases unmatched to any gene: 13. The germline gives CDR1 LNHDA, CDR2 SQIVND (reference sequence). This CDR3 is built from 16 residues.

This chain links TRBV19 with TRBJ1-5, with TRBD1 identical over 10 bases. Germline loops: CDR1 LNHDA, CDR2 SQIVND (reference sequence). The CDR3 consists of 18 residues. V was clipped by 5 bases and J by 0 bases; unmatched bases: 10. The CDR3 DNA sequence: TGTGCCAGTAGTGAGGGACAGGGGCCCTTGAGTAGCAATCAGCCCCAGCATTTT. It yields the protein CASSEGQGPLSSNQPQHF.

This chain connects TRBV24-1 to TRBJ2-3, with 8 bases lining up with TRBD2. Germline lookup yields CDR1 KGHDR and CDR2 SFDVKD. Germline trimming cut 0 bases from V and 3 bases from J; bases unmatched to any gene: 4. The length of the CDR3 is 16 residues. The CDR3 loop reads CATSDLREGLTDTQYF. Here the CDR3 DNA reads TGTGCCACCAGTGATTTGCGGGAGGGCCTTACAGATACGCAGTATTTT.

The rearrangement joins TRBV7-2 to TRBJ1-6; a weak D match, TRBD1 (5 bases). The CDR3 has 15 residues. Germline V gives CDR1 SGHTA, CDR2 FQGNSA. V shed 0 bases and J shed 8 bases, with 11 bases lying between them. The CDR3 spells CASSLAGPADSPLHF. The CDR3 nucleotides read TGTGCCAGCAGCTTAGCGGGGCCGGCCGATTCACCCCTCCACTTT.

The rearrangement joins TRBV15 to TRBJ2-7; D unclear. V was pared by 5 bases and J by 5 bases, with 13 bases between. CDR1 and CDR2 from the germline V gene are LNHNV and YYDKDF (reference sequence). The CDR3 has 13 amino acids. CDR3 residues: CATSSATYNEQYF. The CDR3 DNA is TGTGCCACCAGCTCCGCTACCTATAACGAGCAGTACTTC.

The gene calls are TRBV5-1 and TRBJ1-4; D gene ambiguous. The CDR3 runs to 15 residues. In germline, CDR1 is SGHRS, CDR2 YFSETQ. Trimming left V 4 bases short and J 6 bases short, with 16 bases between. In nucleotides, the CDR3 is TGCGCCAGCAGCCGCCGCGGCGGGGATGATGAAAAACTGTTTTTT. Translation gives CASSRRGGDDEKLFF.

The chain carries TRBV19 and TRBJ1-5; D remains unclear. V was pared by 7 bases and J by 5 bases, with 18 bases between. The CDR3 runs 15 residues. In germline, CDR1 is LNHDA, CDR2 SQIVND (reference sequence). The CDR3 region has the DNA TGTGCCAGTATGGATGGACTGTTCATCGATCAGCCCCAGCATTTT. Its protein product is CASMDGLFIDQPQHF.

The chain uses TRBV28 and TRBJ2-3; possibly TRBD2 for D (6 bases). This CDR3 is built from 16 residues. The ends were cut back, 4 bases at V and 6 bases at J, with 20 bases in the middle. Germline CDR1 reads MDHEN; CDR2 reads SYDVKM. The CDR3 region has the DNA TGTGCCAGCAGTTCCGGGACTGCCCTTATGATGGATACGCAGTATTTT. Amino acids: CASSSGTALMMDTQYF.

The gene calls are TRBV6-5 and TRBJ2-7; 7 bases line up with TRBD2. The germline CDR1 and CDR2 sequences are MNHEY and SVGAGI. The junction had 5 bases not matched to a gene; V was cut back by 0 bases and J by 3 bases. This CDR3 is built from 15 residues. CDR3 in amino acids: CASSYSGASGYEQYF. The CDR3 DNA sequence: TGTGCCAGCAGTTACTCAGGGGCTAGCGGCTACGAGCAGTACTTC.

This clone was detected only once. The chain has TRBV9 and TRBJ2-5, with a weak D call TRBD1 (5 bases). Looked up from germline, CDR1 is SGDLS and CDR2 is YYNGEE. This CDR3 region has 15 residues. Deletions cut 4 bases from V and 1 base from J, with 14 bases between. This chain's CDR3 is CASSPRPQGQETQYF. The DNA for the CDR3 is TGTGCCAGCAGCCCGAGACCGCAGGGCCAAGAGACCCAGTACTTC.

This chain joins TRBV6-2 or TRBV6-3 and TRBJ1-1; D may be TRBD1 (5 bases). The CDR3 extends over 18 amino acids. Germline V lookup: CDR1 MNHEY, CDR2 SVGEGT. V was pared by 4 bases and J by 0 bases, with 21 bases between. DNA of the CDR3: TGTGCCAGCAGTTTTCTTGGGGTGGACACACCCATGAACACTGAAGCTTTCTTT. This codes for CASSFLGVDTPMNTEAFF.

The V gene is TRBV9, the J gene TRBJ2-7; 11 bases align to TRBD2. Per the germline V gene, CDR1 is SGDLS and CDR2 is YYNGEE. With 0 bases clipped from V and 3 bases from J, the junction kept 5 bases outside the gene matches. This CDR3 comprises 16 residues. The CDR3: CASSVGGLAGIYEQYF. Written as DNA, the CDR3 is TGTGCCAGCAGCGTAGGTGGACTAGCGGGTATCTACGAGCAGTACTTC.

The V gene is TRBV12-1, the J gene TRBJ2-1; TRBD2, the table's D call, lacks a check against the DNA. TRBV12-1 is deemed a pseudogene. This CDR3 spans 14 amino acids. The CDR3 region is CASSLKGGANEQFF. CDR3 nucleotides: TGTGCCAGCAGCCTAAAGGGAGGGGCCAATGAGCAGTTCTTC.

V is TRBV18 and J is TRBJ2-2, with 7 bases fitting TRBD2. J gave up 7 bases and V 2 bases, and 10 bases lay outside the gene matches. The length of the CDR3 is 16 residues. From germline, CDR1 is KGHSH and CDR2 LQKENI. CDR3 coding DNA: TGTGCCAGCTCACCAAGTCAGCGGGACGTAAGCGGGGAGCTGTTTTTT. Protein sequence: CASSPSQRDVSGELFF.

V and J are TRBV4-2 and TRBJ2-7, with D perhaps TRBD1 (6 bases). Germline CDR1 is LGHNA and CDR2 is YNFKEQ. Trimming left V 2 bases short and J 0 bases short, with 11 bases between. This CDR3 region has 15 residues. CDR3 sequence reads: CASSQQGTNSYEQYF. The CDR3 region has the DNA TGTGCCAGCAGCCAACAGGGGACAAACTCCTACGAGCAGTACTTC.

CDR3 region: CASTSTIRGASYGYTF. CDR3 bases: TGTGCCAGCACCTCTACCATTCGGGGGGCGAGCTATGGCTACACCTTC. The chain links TRBV27 to TRBJ1-2; possibly TRBD1 for D (6 bases). This CDR3 is 16 amino acids long. Germline assignment: CDR1 MNHEY and CDR2 SMNVEV (reference sequence). V lost 7 bases and J 4 bases, leaving 22 bases between the germline ends.

This chain links TRBV5-1 with TRBJ2-2, with 7 bases fitting TRBD1. The CDR3 runs 14 residues. Germline assignment: CDR1 SGHRS and CDR2 YFSETQ. With V trimmed by 0 bases and J by 4 bases, 0 bases remained unmatched. CDR3 coding DNA: TGCGCCAGCAGCTTGGGACAGGGCACCGGGGAGCTGTTTTTT. This codes for CASSLGQGTGELFF. Looking up the rest from reference TRBV5-1 and TRBJ2-2 gives the full variable domain: KAGVTQTPRYLIKTRGQQVTLSCSPISGHRSVSWYQQTPGQGLQFLFEYFSETQRNKGNFPGRFSGRQFSNSRSEMNVSTLELGDSALYLCASSLGQGTGELFFGEGSRLTVL.

The rearrangement joins TRBV24-1 to TRBJ2-5, with D tentatively TRBD1 (5 bases). Trimming removed 2 bases at V and 4 bases at J, with 10 bases between. The CDR3 length is 14 residues. Germline-derived CDR1 and CDR2 are KGHDR and SFDVKD. CDR3 in amino acids: CATSDSGLSETQYF. The CDR3 bases are TGTGCCACCAGTGATTCAGGGTTGTCAGAGACCCAGTACTTC.

This chain uses TRBV10-2 with TRBJ2-7; 8 nucleotides align to TRBD2. With V trimmed by 0 bases and J by 4 bases, 11 bases remained unmatched. The CDR3 loop spans 17 amino acids. Germline V lookup: CDR1 WSHSY, CDR2 SAAADI. This CDR3 is CASSESLGSGSRYEQYF. Here the CDR3 DNA reads TGCGCCAGCAGTGAGTCTCTTGGGAGCGGGAGTAGATACGAGCAGTACTTC.

V usage is TRBV5-1 and J usage is TRBJ2-4, with D perhaps TRBD2 (6 bases). Between the trimmed V and J ends, which lost 3 bases and 2 bases, there was a span of 15 bases. Germline CDR1 reads SGHRS; CDR2 reads YFSETQ. The CDR3 totals 16 residues. DNA for the CDR3: TGCGCCAGCAGCTCGACTAGAGATGCGTCCAAAAACATTCAGTACTTC. Translation: CASSSTRDASKNIQYF.

This clone was found a few times. The V call is TRBV2, the J call TRBJ1-3; D might be TRBD1 (6 bases). Trimming cost V 6 bases and J 0 bases, with 6 bases left between them. The CDR3 is 13 residues long. Germline V lookup: CDR1 SNHLY, CDR2 FYNNEI. CDR3 DNA: TGTGCCAGCAGGGACAGCTCTGGAAACACCATATATTTT. This translates into CASRDSSGNTIYF.

The chain couples TRBV28 to TRBJ1-3; D is unclear. V dropped 1 base and J dropped 0 bases, with 16 bases sitting between them. There are 18 residues in the CDR3. CDR1 and CDR2 from the germline V gene are MDHEN and SYDVKM. CDR3 region: CASSLLQAGSYSGNTIYF. The CDR3 region has the DNA TGTGCCAGCAGTTTATTGCAGGCAGGTTCCTACTCTGGAAACACCATATATTTT.

V is TRBV19 and J is TRBJ2-1, with D hard to call. Germline-derived CDR1 and CDR2 are LNHDA and SQIVND (reference sequence). Trimming stripped 4 bases from V and 8 bases from J, with 6 bases between. The CDR3 has 11 residues. The CDR3 region is CASSSGYEQFF. The DNA of the CDR3 is TGTGCCAGTAGTAGCGGTTATGAGCAGTTCTTC.

The chain has TRBV28 and TRBJ1-2; TRBD1 might be the D (5 bases). The length of the CDR3 is 16 residues. With 4 bases removed from V and 5 bases from J, the gap between germline ends came to 20 bases. Germline CDR1 MDHEN, CDR2 SYDVKM. Written as DNA, the CDR3 is TGTGCCAGCAGTTCCCCCGGGGCGGACGGGAGTTATGGCTACACCTTC. Translation: CASSSPGADGSYGYTF.

The V call is TRBV9, the J call TRBJ2-3; possible D gene TRBD1, 5 bases. There are 15 residues in the CDR3. Trimming cost V 7 bases and J 0 bases, with 15 bases left between them. Germline CDR1 reads SGDLS; CDR2 reads YYNGEE. CDR3 protein: CASRRAGSSTDTQYF. The CDR3 nucleotides are TGTGCCAGCCGCAGAGCAGGGTCAAGCACAGATACGCAGTATTTT.